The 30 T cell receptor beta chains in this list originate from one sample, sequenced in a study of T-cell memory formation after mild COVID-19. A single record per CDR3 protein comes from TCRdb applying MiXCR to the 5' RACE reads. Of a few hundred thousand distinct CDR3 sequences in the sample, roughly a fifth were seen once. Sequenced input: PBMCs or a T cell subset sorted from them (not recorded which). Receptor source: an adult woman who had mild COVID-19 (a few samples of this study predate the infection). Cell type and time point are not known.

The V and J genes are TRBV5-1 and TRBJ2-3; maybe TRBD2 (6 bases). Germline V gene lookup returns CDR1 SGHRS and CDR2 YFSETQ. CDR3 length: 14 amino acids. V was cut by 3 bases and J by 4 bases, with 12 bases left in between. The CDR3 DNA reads TGCGCCAGCAGCTATGGGGGGAGATCAGATACGCAGTATTTT. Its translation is CASSYGGRSDTQYF.

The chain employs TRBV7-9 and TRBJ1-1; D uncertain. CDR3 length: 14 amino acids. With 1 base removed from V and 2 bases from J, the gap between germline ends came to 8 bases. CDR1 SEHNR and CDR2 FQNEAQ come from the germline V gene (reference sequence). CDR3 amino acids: CASSLVSLNTEAFF. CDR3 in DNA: TGTGCCAGCAGCTTAGTCTCCCTTAACACTGAAGCTTTCTTT.

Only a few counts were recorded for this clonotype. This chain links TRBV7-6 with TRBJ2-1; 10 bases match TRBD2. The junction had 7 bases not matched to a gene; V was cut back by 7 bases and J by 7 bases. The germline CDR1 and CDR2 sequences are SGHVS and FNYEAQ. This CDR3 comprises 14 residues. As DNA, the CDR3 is TGTGCCAGCACCCCGCAACTAGCGGGGAATGAGCAGTTCTTC. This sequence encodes CASTPQLAGNEQFF.

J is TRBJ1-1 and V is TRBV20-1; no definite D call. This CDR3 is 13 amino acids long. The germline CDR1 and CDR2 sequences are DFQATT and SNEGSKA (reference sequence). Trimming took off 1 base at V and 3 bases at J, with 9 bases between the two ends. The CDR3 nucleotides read TGCAGTGCTAGAGTATCAGGTTACACTGAAGCTTTCTTT. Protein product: CSARVSGYTEAFF.

DNA for the CDR3: TGCAGTGCCTTAAGGGGGGGCTACGAGCAGTACTTC. This gives the protein CSALRGGYEQYF. The J gene is TRBJ2-7, the V gene TRBV20-1; weak D call: TRBD2 (7 bases). Trimming took off 6 bases at V and 3 bases at J, with 12 bases between the two ends. The CDR3 totals 12 residues. From germline, CDR1 is DFQATT and CDR2 SNEGSKA (reference sequence).

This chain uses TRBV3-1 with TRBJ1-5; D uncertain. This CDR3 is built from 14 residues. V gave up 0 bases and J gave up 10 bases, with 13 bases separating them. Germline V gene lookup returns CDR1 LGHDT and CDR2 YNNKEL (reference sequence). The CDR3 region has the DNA TGTGCCAGCAGCCAAGATCGTCTCCTATCCCCCCAGCATTTT. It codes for CASSQDRLLSPQHF.

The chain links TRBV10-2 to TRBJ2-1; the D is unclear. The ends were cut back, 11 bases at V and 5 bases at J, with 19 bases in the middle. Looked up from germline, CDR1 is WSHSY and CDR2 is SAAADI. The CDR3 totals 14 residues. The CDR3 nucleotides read TGCGCCTCGACTCCCGGGCCCCCTCACAATGAGCAGTTCTTC. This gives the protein CASTPGPPHNEQFF.

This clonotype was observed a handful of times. The CDR3 loop reads CASSGKQGPYYYNEQFF. The CDR3 region has the DNA TGTGCCAGCAGTGGAAAACAGGGGCCCTACTACTACAATGAGCAGTTCTTC. The chain joins TRBV12-3 or TRBV12-4 to TRBJ2-1; 7 bases line up with TRBD1. The junction had 13 bases not matched to a gene; V was cut back by 5 bases and J by 3 bases. The CDR3 runs to 17 residues.

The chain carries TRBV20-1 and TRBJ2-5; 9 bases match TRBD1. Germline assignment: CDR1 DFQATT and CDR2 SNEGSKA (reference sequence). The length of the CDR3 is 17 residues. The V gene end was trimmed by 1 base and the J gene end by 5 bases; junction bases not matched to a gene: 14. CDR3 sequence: CSARGVFGTGYRETQYF. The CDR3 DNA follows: TGCAGTGCTAGAGGGGTCTTCGGGACAGGGTATCGCGAGACCCAGTACTTC.

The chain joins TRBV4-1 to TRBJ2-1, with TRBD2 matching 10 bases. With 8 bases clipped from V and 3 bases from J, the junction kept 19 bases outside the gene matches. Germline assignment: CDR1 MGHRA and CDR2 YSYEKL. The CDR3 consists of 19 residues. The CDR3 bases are TGCGCCAGCGGGCCGCACCCACTCAGCGGGGGGGCAGGCTACAATGAGCAGTTCTTC. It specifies CASGPHPLSGGAGYNEQFF.

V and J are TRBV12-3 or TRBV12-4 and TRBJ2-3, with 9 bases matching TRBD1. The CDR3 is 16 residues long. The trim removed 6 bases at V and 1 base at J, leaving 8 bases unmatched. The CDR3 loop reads CASSSGQGGGTDTQYF. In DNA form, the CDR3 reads TGTGCCAGCAGCTCGGGACAGGGAGGAGGCACAGATACGCAGTATTTT.

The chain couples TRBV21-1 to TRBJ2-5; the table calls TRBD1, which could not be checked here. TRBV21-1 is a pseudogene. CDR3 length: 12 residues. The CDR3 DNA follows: TGTGCCAGCAGGGCAGGGATACAGACCCAGTACTTC. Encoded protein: CASRAGIQTQYF.

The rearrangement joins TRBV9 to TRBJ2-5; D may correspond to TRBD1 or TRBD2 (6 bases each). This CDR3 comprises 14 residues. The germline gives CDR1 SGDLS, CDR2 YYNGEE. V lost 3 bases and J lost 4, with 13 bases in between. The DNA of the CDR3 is TGTGCCAGCAGCGCAGGGGAGGTCAGAGAGACCCAGTACTTC. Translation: CASSAGEVRETQYF.

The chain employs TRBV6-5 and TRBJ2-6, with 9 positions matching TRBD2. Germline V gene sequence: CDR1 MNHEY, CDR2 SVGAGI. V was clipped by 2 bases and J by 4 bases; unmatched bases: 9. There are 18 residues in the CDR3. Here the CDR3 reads CASSYVPSGVAGANVLTF. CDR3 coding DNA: TGTGCCAGCAGTTACGTACCTAGCGGGGTGGCCGGGGCCAACGTCCTGACTTTC.

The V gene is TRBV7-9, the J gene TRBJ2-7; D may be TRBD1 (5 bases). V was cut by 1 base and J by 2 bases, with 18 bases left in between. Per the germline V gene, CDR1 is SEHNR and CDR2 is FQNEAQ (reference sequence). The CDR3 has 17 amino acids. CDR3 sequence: CASSLVVATALPYEQYF. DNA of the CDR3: TGTGCCAGCAGCTTAGTCGTTGCGACAGCTCTCCCCTACGAGCAGTACTTC.

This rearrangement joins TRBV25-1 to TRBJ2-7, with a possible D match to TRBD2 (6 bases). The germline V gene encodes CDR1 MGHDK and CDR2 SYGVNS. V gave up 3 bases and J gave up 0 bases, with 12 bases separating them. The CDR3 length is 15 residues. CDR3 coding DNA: TGTGCCAGCAGTGATCCTAACGGGGGCTCCTACGAGCAGTACTTC. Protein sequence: CASSDPNGGSYEQYF.

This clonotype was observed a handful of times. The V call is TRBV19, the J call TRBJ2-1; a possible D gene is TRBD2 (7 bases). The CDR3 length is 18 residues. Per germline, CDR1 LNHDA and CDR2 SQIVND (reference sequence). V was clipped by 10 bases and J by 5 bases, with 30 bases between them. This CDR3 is CATDRRGAGRGRNNEQFF. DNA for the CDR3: TGTGCCACCGATAGAAGGGGGGCTGGGCGCGGGAGAAACAATGAGCAGTTCTTC.

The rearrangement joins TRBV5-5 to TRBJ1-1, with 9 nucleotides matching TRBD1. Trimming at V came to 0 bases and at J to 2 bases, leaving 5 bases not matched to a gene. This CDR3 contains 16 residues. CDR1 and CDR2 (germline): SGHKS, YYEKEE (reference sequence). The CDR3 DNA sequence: TGTGCCAGCAGCTTGGCCTGGGACAGGGTAAACACTGAAGCTTTCTTT. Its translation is CASSLAWDRVNTEAFF.

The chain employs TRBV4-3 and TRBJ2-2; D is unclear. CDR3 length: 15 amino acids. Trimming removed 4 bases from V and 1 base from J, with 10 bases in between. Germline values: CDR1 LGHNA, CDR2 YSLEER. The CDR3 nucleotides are TGCGCCAGCAGCCGTCAGCTGGGGAACACCGGGGAGCTGTTTTTT. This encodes CASSRQLGNTGELFF.

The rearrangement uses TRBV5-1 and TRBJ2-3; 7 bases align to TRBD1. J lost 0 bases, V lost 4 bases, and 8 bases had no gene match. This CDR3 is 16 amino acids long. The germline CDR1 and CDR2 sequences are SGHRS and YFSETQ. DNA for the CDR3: TGCGCCAGCAGCCGCCCTACAGGGGAGAGCACAGATACGCAGTATTTT. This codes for CASSRPTGESTDTQYF.

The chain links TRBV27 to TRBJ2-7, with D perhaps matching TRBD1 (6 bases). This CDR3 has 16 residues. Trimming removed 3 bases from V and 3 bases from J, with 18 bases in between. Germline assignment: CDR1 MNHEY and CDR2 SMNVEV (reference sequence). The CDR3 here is CASSFNLPGAIYEQYF. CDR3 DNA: TGTGCCAGCAGTTTCAACTTACCAGGGGCCATCTACGAGCAGTACTTC.

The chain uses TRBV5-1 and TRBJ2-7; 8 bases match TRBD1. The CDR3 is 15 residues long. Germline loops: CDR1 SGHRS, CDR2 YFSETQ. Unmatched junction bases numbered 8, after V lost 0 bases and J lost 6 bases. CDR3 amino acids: CASSLVAGGASEQYF. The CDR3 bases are TGCGCCAGCAGCTTGGTGGCAGGGGGCGCATCCGAGCAGTACTTC.

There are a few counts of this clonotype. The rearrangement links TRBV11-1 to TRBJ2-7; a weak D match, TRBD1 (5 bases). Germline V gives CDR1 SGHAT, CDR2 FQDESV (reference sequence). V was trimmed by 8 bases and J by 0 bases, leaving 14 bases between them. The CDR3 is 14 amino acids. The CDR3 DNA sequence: TGTGCCAGCCAGGGTGGCGACAGCTCCTACGAGCAGTACTTC. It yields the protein CASQGGDSSYEQYF.

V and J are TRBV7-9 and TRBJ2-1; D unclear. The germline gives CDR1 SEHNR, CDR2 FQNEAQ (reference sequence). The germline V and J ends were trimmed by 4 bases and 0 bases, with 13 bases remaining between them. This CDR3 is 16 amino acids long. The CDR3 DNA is TGTGCCAGCAGCTCCCAGACTGGTAGCTCCTACAATGAGCAGTTCTTC. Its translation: CASSSQTGSSYNEQFF.

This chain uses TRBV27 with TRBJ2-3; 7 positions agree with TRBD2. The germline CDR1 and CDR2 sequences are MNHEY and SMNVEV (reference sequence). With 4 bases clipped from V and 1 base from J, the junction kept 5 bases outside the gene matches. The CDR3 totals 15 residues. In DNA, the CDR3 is TGTGCCAGCAGTTCCGATGGGGGGGGCACAGATACGCAGTATTTT. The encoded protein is CASSSDGGGTDTQYF.

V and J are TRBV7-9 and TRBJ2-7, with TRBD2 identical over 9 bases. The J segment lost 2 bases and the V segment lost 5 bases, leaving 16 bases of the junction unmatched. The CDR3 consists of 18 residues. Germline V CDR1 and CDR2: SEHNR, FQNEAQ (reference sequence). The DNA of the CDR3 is TGTGCCAGCAGCAAACCAGCGGAGCCTAGCGGGACCCCCTACGAGCAGTACTTC. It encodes CASSKPAEPSGTPYEQYF.

Here the CDR3 reads CASSPGTGYESGYTF. The CDR3 DNA sequence: TGTGCCAGCAGCCCTGGGACAGGGTATGAGAGTGGCTACACCTTC. The genes are TRBV25-1 and TRBJ1-2; 9 bases map to TRBD1. Germline trimming cut 6 bases from V and 7 bases from J; bases unmatched to any gene: 12. The CDR3 extends over 15 amino acids. Germline V gene sequence: CDR1 MGHDK, CDR2 SYGVNS.

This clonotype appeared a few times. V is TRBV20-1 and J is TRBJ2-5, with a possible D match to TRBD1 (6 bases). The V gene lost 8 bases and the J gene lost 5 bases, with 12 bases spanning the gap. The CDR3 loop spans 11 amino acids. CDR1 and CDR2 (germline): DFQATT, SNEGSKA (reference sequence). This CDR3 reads CSPKTGETQYF. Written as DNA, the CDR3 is TGCAGTCCTAAAACAGGGGAGACCCAGTACTTC.

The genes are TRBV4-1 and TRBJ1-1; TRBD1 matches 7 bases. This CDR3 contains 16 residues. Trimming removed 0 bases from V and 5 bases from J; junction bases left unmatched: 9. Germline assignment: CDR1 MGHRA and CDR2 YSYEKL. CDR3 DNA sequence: TGCGCCAGCAGCCAAGAAGAGCAGGGGGTTGGGACTGAAGCTTTCTTT. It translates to CASSQEEQGVGTEAFF.

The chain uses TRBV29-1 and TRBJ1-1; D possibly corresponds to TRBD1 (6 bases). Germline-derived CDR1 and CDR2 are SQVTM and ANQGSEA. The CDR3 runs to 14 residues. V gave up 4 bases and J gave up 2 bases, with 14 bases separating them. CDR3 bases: TGCAGCGTTGTGGAATGGACAGCTAACACTGAAGCTTTCTTT. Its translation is CSVVEWTANTEAFF.